The rows below give T cell receptor beta chains drawn from one sample of a study of blood T cell repertoires in COVID-19. TCRdb's copy holds only in-frame clones and misses some; the assay was immunoSEQ multiplex PCR. The repertoire includes hundreds of thousands of clones, about 85% of them detected once, and more than 5% sits in the top ten. The sample comprised PBMCs or T cells enriched from blood (not recorded which). Source of these receptors: a woman aged 25 to 39 with acute COVID-19. The CDR3 runs from the conserved cysteine through the conserved F or W. The D gene is left open where the match is weak. Clone size, where shown, is once, few, many, or a class for clones that have expanded.

. | TRBJ1-1 | . | TRBV28 | TGTGCCAGCAGCCTACTTGTCCCCAGGTACACTGAAGCTTTCTTT | CASSLLVPRYTEAFF
. | TRBJ1-4 | . | TRBV9 | TGTGCCAGCAGCGTAGGGGGCAGACCTAATGAAAAACTGTTTTTT | CASSVGGRPNEKLFF
. | TRBJ2-5 | . | TRBV28 | TGTGCCAGCAGCTCAGGGGAAGAGACCCAGTACTTC | CASSSGEETQYF
TRBD2 | TRBJ2-3 | . | TRBV7-3 | TGTGCCAGCAGCTTAAATTCGTGGGCGGGAGGGCCAAGCACAGATACGCAGTATTTT | CASSLNSWAGGPSTDTQYF
. | TRBJ2-3 | . | TRBV18 | TGTGCCAGCTCACCGAGAGTTGCGGATACGCAGTATTTT | CASSPRVADTQYF
TRBD1 | TRBJ2-1 | . | TRBV6-2/TRBV6-3 | TGTGCCAGCAGTCACGGGACAGCAAATGAGCAGTTCTTC | CASSHGTANEQFF
TRBD1 | TRBJ1-1 | . | TRBV19 | TGTGCCAGTAGTGCCACAGGGGCTGTCACTGAAGCTTTCTTT | CASSATGAVTEAFF
. | TRBJ1-1 | . | TRBV27 | TGTGCCAGCAGCTTACACGGGGGGAACACTGAAGCTTTCTTT | CASSLHGGNTEAFF
TRBD1 | TRBJ2-2 | . | TRBV9 | TGTGCCAGCAGCGTCCGGGGACAGGGGGCGACCGGGGAGCTGTTTTTT | CASSVRGQGATGELFF
. | TRBJ1-6 | few | TRBV27 | TGTGCCAGCAGTCCGAGAGACAGGAATTCACCCCTCCACTTT | CASSPRDRNSPLHF
TRBD2 | TRBJ2-7 | . | TRBV11-2 | TGTGCCAGCAGCTTAGATGGGAGCGGGAGGTCCTACGAGCAGTACTTC | CASSLDGSGRSYEQYF
. | TRBJ2-1 | . | TRBV21-1 | TGTGCCAGCAGCCCCCGGGAGGACTCATTTCGCAATGAGCAGTTCTTC | CASSPREDSFRNEQFF
. | TRBJ2-7 | . | TRBV23-1 | TGCGCCAGCAGTCATTCCGGGATCAACGAGCAGTACTTC | CASSHSGINEQYF
TRBD2 | TRBJ2-5 | . | TRBV3-1/TRBV3-2 | TGTGCCAGCAGCCAAGATTACGGGGGGGCTGGGGAGACCCAGTACTTC | CASSQDYGGAGETQYF
TRBD2 | TRBJ2-2 | . | TRBV6-2/TRBV6-3 | TGTGCCAGCAGTTATGCGGGAGGGCCCCCCGGGGAGCTGTTTTTT | CASSYAGGPPGELFF
TRBD1 | TRBJ1-5 | . | TRBV19 | TGTGCCAGTAGTGCCCGGGACAGTTCCAGCAATCAGCCCCAGCATTTT | CASSARDSSSNQPQHF
. | TRBJ2-2 | . | TRBV5-5 | TGTGCCAGCAGCTCCGGACCGGACTACGGGGAGCTGTTTTTT | CASSSGPDYGELFF